This T cell receptor beta chain was sequenced in a study of blood T cells in healthy people across ages. Background on the study: About one barcoded beta molecule per two T cells came from capture by template switching.

CDR1 and CDR2 (germline): MNHNY, SVGAGI (reference sequence). The CDR3 sequence is 16 residues long. J lost 6 bases, V lost 8 bases, and 14 bases had no gene match. Notes on this clonotype: As yet, its antigen is unknown.

Through a sample-barcoded 5' primer and a J-beta primer mix, a second PCR was run for about 6 to 11 cycles. From the 5' RACE reads, TCRdb called clonotypes with MiXCR, one entry per CDR3 protein. The data show about 1,400,000 distinct CDR3 sequences, with 42% seen just once and 7% to 9.5% held by the top ten. Findings of the study overall: Older individuals had lower TCR beta diversity per million T cells (the decline was roughly linear). The study found more naive CD4+ cells and higher diversity in long-lived than aged donors. Estimated diversity across one million T cells was deemed an underestimate.

This TCR was sampled from a young woman in good health. V is TRBV6-6 and J is TRBJ1-4, with 8 nucleotides matching TRBD1. Specimen: blood. This chain's CDR3 is CASRKEATGADEKLFF. CDR3 in DNA: TGTGCCAGCCGAAAGGAGGCGACAGGGGCAGATGAAAAACTGTTTTTT.